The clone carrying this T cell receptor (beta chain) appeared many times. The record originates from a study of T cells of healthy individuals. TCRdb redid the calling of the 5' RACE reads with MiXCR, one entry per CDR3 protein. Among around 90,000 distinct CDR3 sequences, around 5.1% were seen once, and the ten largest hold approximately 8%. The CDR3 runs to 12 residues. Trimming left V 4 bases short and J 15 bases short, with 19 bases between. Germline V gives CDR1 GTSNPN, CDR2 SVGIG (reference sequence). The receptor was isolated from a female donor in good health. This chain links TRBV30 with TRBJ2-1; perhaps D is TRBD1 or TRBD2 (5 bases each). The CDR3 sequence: CAWTGLTGHLFF. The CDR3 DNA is TGTGCCTGGACAGGACTTACGGGGCATCTGTTCTTC.